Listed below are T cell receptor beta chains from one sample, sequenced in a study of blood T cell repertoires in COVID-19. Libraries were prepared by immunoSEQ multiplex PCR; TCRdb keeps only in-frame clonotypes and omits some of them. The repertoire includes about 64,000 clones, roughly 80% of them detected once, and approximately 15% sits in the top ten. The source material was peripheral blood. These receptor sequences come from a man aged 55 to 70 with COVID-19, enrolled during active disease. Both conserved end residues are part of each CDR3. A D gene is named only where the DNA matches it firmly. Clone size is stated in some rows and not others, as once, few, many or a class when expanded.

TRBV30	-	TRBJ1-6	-	CAWKQNGHDNSPLHF	TGTGCCTGGAAACAGAACGGACACGATAATTCACCCCTCCACTTT
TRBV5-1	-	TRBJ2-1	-	CASSFGGRGYNEQFF	TGCGCCAGCAGCTTCGGAGGGCGGGGCTACAATGAGCAGTTCTTC
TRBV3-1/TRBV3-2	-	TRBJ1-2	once	CASSLYSGGGYTF	TGTGCCAGCAGCCTTTACTCCGGGGGTGGCTACACCTTC
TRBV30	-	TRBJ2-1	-	CAWTGSSSYNEQFF	TGTGCCTGGACAGGGTCGAGCTCCTACAATGAGCAGTTCTTC
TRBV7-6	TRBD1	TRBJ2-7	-	CASSLRQGPYEQYF	TGTGCCAGCAGCTTACGACAGGGGCCCTACGAGCAGTACTTC
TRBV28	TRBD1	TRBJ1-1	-	CASRSNRGVWTEAFF	TGTGCCAGCAGGAGTAACAGGGGTGTTTGGACTGAAGCTTTCTTT
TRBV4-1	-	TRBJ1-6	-	CASSQVGRDSPLHF	TGCGCCAGCAGCCAAGTGGGGAGGGATTCACCCCTCCACTTT
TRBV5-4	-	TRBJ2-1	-	CASSLAQRAYNEQFF	TGTGCCAGCAGCTTGGCGCAGCGGGCCTACAATGAGCAGTTCTTC
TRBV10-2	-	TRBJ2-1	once	CASSELLVNEQFF	TGCGCCAGCAGTGAGTTATTAGTCAATGAGCAGTTCTTC
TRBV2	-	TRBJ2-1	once	CAGSSGTEQFF	TGTGCCGGGTCCTCCGGGACAGAGCAGTTCTTC
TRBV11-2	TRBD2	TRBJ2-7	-	CASSPLPGSRGGSYEQYF	TGTGCCAGCAGCCCACTCCCTGGTTCTCGCGGGGGATCCTACGAGCAGTACTTC
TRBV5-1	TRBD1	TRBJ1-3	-	CASSPTTGARSGNTIYF	TGCGCCAGCAGCCCGACGACAGGGGCCCGCTCTGGAAACACCATATATTTT
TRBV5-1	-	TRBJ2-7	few	CASSFGTHDNEQYF	TGCGCCAGCAGCTTCGGGACTCACGACAACGAGCAGTACTTC
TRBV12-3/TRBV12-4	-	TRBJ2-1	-	CASSFRGSDEQFF	TGTGCCAGCAGTTTCAGAGGGAGCGATGAGCAGTTCTTC
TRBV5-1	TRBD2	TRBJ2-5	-	CASVVGLAGGQETQYF	TGCGCCAGCGTGGTTGGCCTAGCGGGGGGGCAAGAGACCCAGTACTTC
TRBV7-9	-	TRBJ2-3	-	CASSSEVEDTQYF	TGTGCCAGCAGCTCGGAGGTCGAAGATACGCAGTATTTT
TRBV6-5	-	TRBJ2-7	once	CASSYGGQRREQYF	TGTGCCAGCAGTTACGGGGGACAAAGAAGGGAGCAGTACTTC
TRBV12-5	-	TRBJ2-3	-	CASGLGPGVSTQYF	TGTGCTAGTGGTTTGGGGCCCGGGGTGAGTACGCAGTATTTT
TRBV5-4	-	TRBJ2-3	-	CASSLEGGSTDTQYF	TGTGCCAGCAGCTTGGAGGGCGGGAGCACAGATACGCAGTATTTT
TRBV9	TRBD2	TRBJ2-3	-	CASSAGTSGRFSTDTQYF	TGTGCCAGCAGCGCCGGGACTAGCGGGAGGTTTAGCACAGATACGCAGTATTTT
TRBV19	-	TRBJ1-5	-	CASSPPPPGNQPQHF	TGTGCCAGTAGTCCTCCACCCCCGGGCAATCAGCCCCAGCATTTT
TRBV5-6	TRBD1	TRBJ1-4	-	CASSTPDRVGSNEKLFF	TGTGCCAGCAGCACGCCGGACAGGGTAGGGAGTAATGAAAAACTGTTTTTT
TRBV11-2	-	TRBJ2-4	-	CASSPAGDWIAKNIQYF	TGTGCCAGCAGCCCCGCAGGGGATTGGATAGCCAAAAACATTCAGTACTTC
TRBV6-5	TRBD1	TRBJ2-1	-	CASRVQGEDEQFF	TGTGCCAGCAGGGTACAGGGGGAGGATGAGCAGTTCTTC
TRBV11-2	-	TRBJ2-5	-	CASSETIQETQYF	TGTGCCAGCAGCGAGACTATACAAGAGACCCAGTACTTC
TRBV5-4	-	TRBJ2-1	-	CASGTTARDEQFF	TGTGCCAGCGGCACTACCGCCCGCGATGAGCAGTTCTTC
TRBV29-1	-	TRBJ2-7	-	CSVVENPALNEQYF	TGCAGCGTCGTTGAAAACCCGGCACTAAACGAGCAGTACTTC
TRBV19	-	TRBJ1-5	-	CASSIGAGRNQPQHF	TGTGCCAGTAGTATAGGGGCAGGGCGCAATCAGCCCCAGCATTTT
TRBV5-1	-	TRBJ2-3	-	CASSLGPDQVTDTQYF	TGCGCCAGCAGCTTGGGACCAGACCAGGTCACAGATACGCAGTATTTT
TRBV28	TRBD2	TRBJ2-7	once	CASSLAGGEEQYF	TGTGCCAGCAGTTTAGCGGGAGGGGAAGAGCAGTACTTC
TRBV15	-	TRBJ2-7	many	CATSRDTGKTKQYF	TGTGCCACCAGCAGAGATACAGGGAAAACTAAGCAGTACTTC
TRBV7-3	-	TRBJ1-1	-	CASSSGGTTEAFF	TGTGCCAGCAGCTCTGGGGGGACCACTGAAGCTTTCTTT
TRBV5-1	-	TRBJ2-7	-	CASSLDPKPTYEQYF	TGCGCCAGCAGCTTGGATCCCAAACCTACCTACGAGCAGTACTTC
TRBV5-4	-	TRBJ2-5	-	CASSEGGSEETQYF	TGTGCCAGCAGCGAAGGGGGTTCGGAAGAGACCCAGTACTTC
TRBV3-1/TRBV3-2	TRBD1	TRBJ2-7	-	CASSRQGEGEQYF	TGTGCCAGCAGCCGACAGGGGGAAGGGGAGCAGTACTTC
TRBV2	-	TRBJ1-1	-	CASGQENTEAFF	TGTGCCAGCGGGCAGGAGAACACTGAAGCTTTCTTT
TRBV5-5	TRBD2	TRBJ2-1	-	CASTRTSGVNEQFF	TGTGCCAGCACTCGGACTAGCGGGGTAAATGAGCAGTTCTTC
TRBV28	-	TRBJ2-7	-	CASSPWDTYEQYF	TGTGCCAGCAGTCCCTGGGACACATACGAGCAGTACTTC
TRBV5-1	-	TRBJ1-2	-	CASSLGQGSYGYTF	TGCGCCAGCAGCTTGGGGCAGGGTAGCTATGGCTACACCTTC
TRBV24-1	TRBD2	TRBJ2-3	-	CATSDFLAGGADTQYF	TGTGCCACCAGTGATTTCCTAGCGGGAGGCGCGGATACGCAGTATTTT